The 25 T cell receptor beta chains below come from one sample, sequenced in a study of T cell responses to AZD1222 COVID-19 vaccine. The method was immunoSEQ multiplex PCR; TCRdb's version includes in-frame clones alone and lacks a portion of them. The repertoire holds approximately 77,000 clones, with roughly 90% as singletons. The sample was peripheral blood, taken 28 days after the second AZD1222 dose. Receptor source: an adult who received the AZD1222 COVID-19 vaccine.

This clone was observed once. In nucleotides, the CDR3 is TGTGCCAGCCGAGGCAGCAGGAACACCGGGGAGCTGTTTTTT. Translated, it gives CASRGSRNTGELFF. This chain links TRBV27 with TRBJ2-2, with D hard to call. The CDR3 has 14 amino acids. The germline V and J ends were trimmed by 8 bases and 1 base, with 11 bases remaining between them. The germline V gene encodes CDR1 MNHEY and CDR2 SMNVEV (reference sequence).

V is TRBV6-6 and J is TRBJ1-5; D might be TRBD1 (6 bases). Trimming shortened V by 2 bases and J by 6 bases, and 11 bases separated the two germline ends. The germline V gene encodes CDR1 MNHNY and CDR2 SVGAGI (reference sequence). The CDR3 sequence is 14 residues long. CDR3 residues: CASSYGGVGQPQHF. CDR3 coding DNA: TGTGCCAGCAGTTACGGGGGCGTCGGTCAGCCCCAGCATTTT.

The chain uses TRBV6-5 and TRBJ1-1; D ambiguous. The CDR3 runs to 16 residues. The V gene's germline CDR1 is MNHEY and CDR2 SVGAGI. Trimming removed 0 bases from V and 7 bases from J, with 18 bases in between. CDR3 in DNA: TGTGCCAGCAGTTACTCTAGACGGGAAGGAGAAAGTGAAGCTTTCTTT. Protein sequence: CASSYSRREGESEAFF.

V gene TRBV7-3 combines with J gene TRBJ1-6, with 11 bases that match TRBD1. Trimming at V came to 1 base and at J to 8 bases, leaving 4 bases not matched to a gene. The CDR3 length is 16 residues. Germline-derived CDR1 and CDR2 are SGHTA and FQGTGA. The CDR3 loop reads CASSLNGQGAYSPLHF. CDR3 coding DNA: TGTGCCAGCAGCTTAAATGGACAGGGGGCTTATTCACCCCTCCACTTT.

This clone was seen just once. Written as DNA, the CDR3 is TGTGCCAGTAGTATAGGCTCTCCCGGTGTTGGGCATGAGCAGTTCTTC. Protein: CASSIGSPGVGHEQFF. This chain links TRBV19 with TRBJ2-1; no clear D. CDR1 and CDR2 from the germline V gene are LNHDA and SQIVND (reference sequence). The V gene lost 1 base and the J gene lost 8 bases, with 18 bases spanning the gap. The CDR3 is made up of 16 amino acids. Together with reference TRBV19 and TRBJ2-1, the CDR3 gives the full variable domain: DGGITQSPKYLFRKEGQNVTLSCEQNLNHDAMYWYRQDPGQGLRLIYYSQIVNDFQKGDIAEGYSVSREKKESFPLTVTSAQKNPTAFYLCASSIGSPGVGHEQFFGPGTRLTVL.

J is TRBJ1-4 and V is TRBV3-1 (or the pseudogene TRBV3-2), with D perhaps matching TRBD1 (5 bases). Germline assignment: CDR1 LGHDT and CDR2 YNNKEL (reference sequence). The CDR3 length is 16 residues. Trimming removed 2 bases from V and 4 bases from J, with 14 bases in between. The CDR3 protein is CASSQLQDSGNEKLFF. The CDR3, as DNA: TGTGCCAGCAGCCAACTACAGGATTCCGGTAATGAAAAACTGTTTTTT.

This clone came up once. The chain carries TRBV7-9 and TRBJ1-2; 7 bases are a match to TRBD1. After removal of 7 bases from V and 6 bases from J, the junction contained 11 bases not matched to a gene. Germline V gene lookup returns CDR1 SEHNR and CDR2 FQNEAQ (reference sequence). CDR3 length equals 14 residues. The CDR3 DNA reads TGTGCCAGCACCCGCGGACAGGTCTTTGATGGCTACACCTTC. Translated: CASTRGQVFDGYTF.

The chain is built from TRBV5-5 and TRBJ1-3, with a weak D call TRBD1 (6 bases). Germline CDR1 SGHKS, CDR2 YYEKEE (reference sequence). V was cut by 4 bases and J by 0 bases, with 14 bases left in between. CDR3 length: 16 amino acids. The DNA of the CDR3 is TGTGCCAGCAGCCCGGGGGCCACCCGCTCTGGAAACACCATATATTTT. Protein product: CASSPGATRSGNTIYF.

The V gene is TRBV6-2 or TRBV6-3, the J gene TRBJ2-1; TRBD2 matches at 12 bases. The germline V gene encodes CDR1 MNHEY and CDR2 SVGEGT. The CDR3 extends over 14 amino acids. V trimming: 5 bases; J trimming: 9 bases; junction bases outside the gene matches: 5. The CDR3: CASSTTSGRPEQFF. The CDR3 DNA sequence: TGTGCCAGCAGTACGACTAGCGGGAGACCTGAGCAGTTCTTC.

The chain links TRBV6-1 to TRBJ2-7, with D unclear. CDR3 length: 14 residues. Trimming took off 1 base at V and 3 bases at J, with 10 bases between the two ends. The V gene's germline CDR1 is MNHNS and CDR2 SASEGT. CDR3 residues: CASSEGGSVYEQYF. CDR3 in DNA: TGTGCCAGCAGTGAAGGCGGTAGTGTCTACGAGCAGTACTTC.

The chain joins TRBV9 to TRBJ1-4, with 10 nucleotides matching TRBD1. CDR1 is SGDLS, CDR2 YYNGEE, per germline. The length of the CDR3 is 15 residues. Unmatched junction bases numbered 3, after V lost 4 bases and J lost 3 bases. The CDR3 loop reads CASSTGQGANEKLFF. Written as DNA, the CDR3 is TGTGCCAGCAGCACCGGACAGGGGGCTAATGAAAAACTGTTTTTT.

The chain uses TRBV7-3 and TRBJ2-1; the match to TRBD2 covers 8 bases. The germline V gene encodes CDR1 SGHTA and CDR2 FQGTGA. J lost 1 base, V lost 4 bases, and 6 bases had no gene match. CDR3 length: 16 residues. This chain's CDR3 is CASSSTGGESYNEQFF. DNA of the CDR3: TGTGCCAGCAGCTCGACCGGGGGGGAGTCCTACAATGAGCAGTTCTTC.

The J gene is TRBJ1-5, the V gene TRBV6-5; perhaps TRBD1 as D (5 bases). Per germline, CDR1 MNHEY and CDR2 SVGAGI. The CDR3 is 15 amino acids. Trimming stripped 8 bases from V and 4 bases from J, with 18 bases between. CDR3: CASGSGPRANQPQHF. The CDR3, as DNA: TGTGCCAGCGGTTCGGGGCCCCGAGCGAATCAGCCCCAGCATTTT.

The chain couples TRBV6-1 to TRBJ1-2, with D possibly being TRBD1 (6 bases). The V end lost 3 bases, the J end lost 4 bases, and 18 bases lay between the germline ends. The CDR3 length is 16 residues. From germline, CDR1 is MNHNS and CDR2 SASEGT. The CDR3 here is CASSEGWGPPSYGYTF. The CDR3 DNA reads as TGTGCCAGCAGTGAGGGTTGGGGGCCTCCTTCCTATGGCTACACCTTC.

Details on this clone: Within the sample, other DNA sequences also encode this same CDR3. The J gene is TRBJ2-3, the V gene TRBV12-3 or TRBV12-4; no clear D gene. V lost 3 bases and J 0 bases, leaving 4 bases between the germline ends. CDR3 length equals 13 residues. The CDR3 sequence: CASSFQSTDTQYF. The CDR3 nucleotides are TGTGCCAGCAGTTTTCAAAGCACAGATACGCAGTATTTT.

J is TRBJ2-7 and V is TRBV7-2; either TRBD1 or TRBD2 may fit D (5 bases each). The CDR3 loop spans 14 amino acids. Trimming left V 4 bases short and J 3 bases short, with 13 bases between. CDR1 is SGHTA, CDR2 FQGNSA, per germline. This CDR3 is CASSSPGRIYEQYF. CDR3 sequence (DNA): TGTGCCAGCAGCTCACCGGGACGGATCTACGAGCAGTACTTC.

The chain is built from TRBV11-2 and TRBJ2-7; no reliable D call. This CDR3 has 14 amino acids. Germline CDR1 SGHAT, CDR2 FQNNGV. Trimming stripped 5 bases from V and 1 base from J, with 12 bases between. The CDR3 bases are TGTGCCAGCAGCAAAACGGACGCTTCCTACGAGCAGTACTTC. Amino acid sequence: CASSKTDASYEQYF.

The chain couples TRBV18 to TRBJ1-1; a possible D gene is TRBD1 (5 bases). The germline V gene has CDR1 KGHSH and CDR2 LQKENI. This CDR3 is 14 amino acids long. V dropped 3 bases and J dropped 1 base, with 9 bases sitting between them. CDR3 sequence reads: CASSPGPSNTEAFF. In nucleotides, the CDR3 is TGTGCCAGCTCACCGGGACCGTCGAACACTGAAGCTTTCTTT.

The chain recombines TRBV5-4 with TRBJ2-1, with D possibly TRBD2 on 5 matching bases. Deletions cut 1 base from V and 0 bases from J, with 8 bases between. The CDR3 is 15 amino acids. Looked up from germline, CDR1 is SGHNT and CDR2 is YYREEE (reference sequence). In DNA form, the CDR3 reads TGTGCCAGCAGCTTGTCGGGATTCTCCTACAATGAGCAGTTCTTC. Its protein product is CASSLSGFSYNEQFF.

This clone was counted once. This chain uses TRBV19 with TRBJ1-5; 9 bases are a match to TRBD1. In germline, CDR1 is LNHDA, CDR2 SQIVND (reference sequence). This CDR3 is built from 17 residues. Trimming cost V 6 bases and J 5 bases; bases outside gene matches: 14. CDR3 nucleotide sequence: TGTGCCAGTAGCAGCCCTAGAGGACAGGGGATTCATCAGCCCCAGCATTTT. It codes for CASSSPRGQGIHQPQHF.

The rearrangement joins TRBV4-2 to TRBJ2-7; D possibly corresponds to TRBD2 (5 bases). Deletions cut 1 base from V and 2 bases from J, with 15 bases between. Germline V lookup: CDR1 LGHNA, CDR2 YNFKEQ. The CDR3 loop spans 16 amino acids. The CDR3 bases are TGTGCCAGCAGCCAAGTCCACCGGGGTAATGCCTACGAGCAGTACTTC. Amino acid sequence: CASSQVHRGNAYEQYF.

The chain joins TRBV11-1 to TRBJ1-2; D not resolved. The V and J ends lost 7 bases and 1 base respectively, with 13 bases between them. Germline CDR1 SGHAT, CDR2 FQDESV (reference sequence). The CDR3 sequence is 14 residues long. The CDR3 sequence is CASIPRDGNYGYTF. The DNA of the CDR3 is TGTGCCAGCATACCCCGTGACGGTAACTATGGCTACACCTTC.

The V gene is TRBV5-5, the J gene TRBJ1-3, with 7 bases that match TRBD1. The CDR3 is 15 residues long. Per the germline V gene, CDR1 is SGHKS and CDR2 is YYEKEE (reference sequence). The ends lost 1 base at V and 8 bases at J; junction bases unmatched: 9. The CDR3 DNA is TGTGCCAGCAGCTTGTTACAGGGGCTAGTAGACACCATATATTTT. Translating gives CASSLLQGLVDTIYF.

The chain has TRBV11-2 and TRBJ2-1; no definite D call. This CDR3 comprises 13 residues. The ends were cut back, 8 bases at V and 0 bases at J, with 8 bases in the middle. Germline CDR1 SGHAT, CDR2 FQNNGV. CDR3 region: CASAVSSYNEQFF. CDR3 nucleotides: TGTGCCAGCGCGGTGAGCTCCTACAATGAGCAGTTCTTC.

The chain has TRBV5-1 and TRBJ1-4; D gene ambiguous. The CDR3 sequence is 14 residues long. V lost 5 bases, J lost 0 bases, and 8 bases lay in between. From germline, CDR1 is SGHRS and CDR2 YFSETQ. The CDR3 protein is CASRLSPTNEKLFF. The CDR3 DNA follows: TGCGCCAGCAGGCTATCCCCAACTAATGAAAAACTGTTTTTT.